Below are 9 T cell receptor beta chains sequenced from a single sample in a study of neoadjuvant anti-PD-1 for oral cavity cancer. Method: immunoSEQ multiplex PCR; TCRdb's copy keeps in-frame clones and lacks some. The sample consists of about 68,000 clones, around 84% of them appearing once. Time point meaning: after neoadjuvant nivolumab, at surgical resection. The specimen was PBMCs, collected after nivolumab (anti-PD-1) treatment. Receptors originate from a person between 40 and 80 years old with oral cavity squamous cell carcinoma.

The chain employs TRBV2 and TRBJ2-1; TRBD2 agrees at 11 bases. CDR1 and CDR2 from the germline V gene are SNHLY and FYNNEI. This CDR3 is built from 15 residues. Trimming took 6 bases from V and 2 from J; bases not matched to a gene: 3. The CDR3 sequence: CASRGLAETYNEQFF. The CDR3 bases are TGTGCCAGCAGGGGACTAGCGGAGACCTACAATGAGCAGTTCTTC.

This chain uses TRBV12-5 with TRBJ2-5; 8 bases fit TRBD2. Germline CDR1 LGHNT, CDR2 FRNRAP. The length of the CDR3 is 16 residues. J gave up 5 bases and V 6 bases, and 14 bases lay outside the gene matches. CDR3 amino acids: CASGHLVAGQAETQYF. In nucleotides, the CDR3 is TGTGCTAGTGGCCACCTGGTAGCGGGGCAGGCGGAGACCCAGTACTTC.

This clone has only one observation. CDR3 amino acids: CASSNGQYNEKLFF. CDR3 DNA sequence: TGTGCCAGCAGTAACGGACAGTATAATGAAAAACTGTTTTTT. The chain combines TRBV6-5 with TRBJ1-4; a possible D gene is TRBD1 (6 bases). Germline V gives CDR1 MNHEY, CDR2 SVGAGI. The CDR3 consists of 14 residues. V lost 5 bases, J lost 4 bases, and 11 bases lay in between.

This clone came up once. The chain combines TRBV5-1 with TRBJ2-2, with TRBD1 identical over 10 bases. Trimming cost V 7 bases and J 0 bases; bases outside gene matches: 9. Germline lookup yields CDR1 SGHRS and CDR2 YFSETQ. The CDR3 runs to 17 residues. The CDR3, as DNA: TGCGCCAGCTCCCGGAGCGGGACAGGGGCGAACACCGGGGAGCTGTTTTTT. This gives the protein CASSRSGTGANTGELFF.

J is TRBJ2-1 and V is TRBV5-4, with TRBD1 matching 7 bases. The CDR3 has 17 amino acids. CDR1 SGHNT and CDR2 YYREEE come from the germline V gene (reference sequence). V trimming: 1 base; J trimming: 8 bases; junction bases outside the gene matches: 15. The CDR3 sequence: CASSLPLGQAHRDEQFF. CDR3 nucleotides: TGTGCCAGCAGCTTGCCACTCGGACAGGCCCACCGGGATGAGCAGTTCTTC.

DNA for the CDR3: TGTGCCAGTAGTATACAGGGGGCGGCGTACGAGCAGTACTTC. Protein product: CASSIQGAAYEQYF. This sequence joins TRBV19 and TRBJ2-7; TRBD1 aligns across 8 bases. The ends lost 2 bases at V and 4 bases at J; junction bases unmatched: 4. This CDR3 is built from 14 residues. CDR1 is LNHDA, CDR2 SQIVND, per germline (reference sequence).

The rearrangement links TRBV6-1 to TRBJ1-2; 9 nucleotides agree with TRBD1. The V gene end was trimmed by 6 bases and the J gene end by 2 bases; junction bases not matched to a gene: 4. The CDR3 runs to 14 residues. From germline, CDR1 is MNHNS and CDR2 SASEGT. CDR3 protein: CASSRDRANYGYTF. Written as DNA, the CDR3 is TGTGCCAGCAGCCGGGACAGGGCCAACTATGGCTACACCTTC.

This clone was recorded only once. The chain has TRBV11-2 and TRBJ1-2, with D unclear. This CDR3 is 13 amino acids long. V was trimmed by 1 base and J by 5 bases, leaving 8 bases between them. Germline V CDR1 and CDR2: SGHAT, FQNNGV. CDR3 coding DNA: TGTGCCAGCAGCTTAGGGCCAGATTATGGCTACACCTTC. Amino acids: CASSLGPDYGYTF.

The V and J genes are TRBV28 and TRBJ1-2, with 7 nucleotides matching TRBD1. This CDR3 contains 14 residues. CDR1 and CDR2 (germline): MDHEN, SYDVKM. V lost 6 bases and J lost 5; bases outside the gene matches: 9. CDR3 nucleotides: TGTGCCAGCAGCCTCGGGACAGTGAATTATGGCTACACCTTC. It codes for CASSLGTVNYGYTF.